This entry lists 27 T cell receptor beta chains sequenced from one sample in a study of cytomegalovirus exposure and HLA in healthy donors (dated by TCRdb to the late 2010s). Receptor amplification or capture employed the immunoSEQ multiplex PCR assay. For the multiplex PCR, a mixture combining 60 forward primers for TCR Vbeta segments and 13 reverse primers for TCR Jbeta segments was used. Here the immuneACCESS table is served through TCRdb, limited to in-frame sequences with V and J called. Missing clones are a known gap in these copies; in checked studies unresolved V genes cover under half, and the rest lacks a known reason. Counted in this sample were about 43,000 clones; roughly half of them appeared once. The ten largest make up approximately 5.5% of the sample. Sequenced sample: PBMCs. All receptors derive from a man between 60 and 70 years old in good health and CMV-seronegative.

The table lists this clone with a few counts. This chain links TRBV6-1 with TRBJ1-2; D call uncertain. Trimming shortened V by 6 bases and J by 5 bases, and 7 bases separated the two germline ends. The CDR3 has 11 amino acids. In germline, CDR1 is MNHNS, CDR2 SASEGT. The CDR3 DNA reads TGTGCCAGCAGGTCCCATTATGGCTACACCTTC. Protein: CASRSHYGYTF.

The chain links TRBV5-1 to TRBJ2-2, with 8 bases that match TRBD1. The CDR3 is 16 amino acids. J was trimmed by 7 bases and V by 4 bases; bases with no gene match: 12. Germline CDR1 and CDR2: SGHRS and YFSETQ. The CDR3 coding sequence is TGCGCCAGCAGCCAAAACGGACAGGGTCCGGTCGGGGAGCTGTTTTTT. This translates into CASSQNGQGPVGELFF.

For this clone: Other nucleotide sequences from this sample produce the same CDR3. The gene calls are TRBV6-1 and TRBJ1-2, with a weak D call TRBD1 (6 bases). The CDR3 loop spans 14 amino acids. Germline V gene data show CDR1 as MNHNS and CDR2 as SASEGT. Between the trimmed V and J ends, which lost 4 bases and 2 bases, there was a span of 11 bases. CDR3 sequence (DNA): TGTGCCAGCAGTGGGACGGGGGGCAACTATGGCTACACCTTC. It yields the protein CASSGTGGNYGYTF.

In DNA form, the CDR3 reads TGCGCCAGCAGCGAAAACAGGGATGGCTACACCTTC. Translation: CASSENRDGYTF. The J gene is TRBJ1-2, the V gene TRBV5-1, with D possibly TRBD1 on 6 matching bases. Trimming cost V 4 bases and J 6 bases, with 10 bases left between them. The CDR3 runs to 12 residues. Germline V gene lookup returns CDR1 SGHRS and CDR2 YFSETQ.

The rearrangement uses TRBV6-5 and TRBJ2-7; 9 bases fit TRBD2. CDR1 is MNHEY and CDR2 is SVGAGI in the germline V gene. With V trimmed by 10 bases and J by 0 bases, 10 bases remained unmatched. The CDR3 contains 15 residues. CDR3 in amino acids: CATRPSGISSYEQYF. DNA of the CDR3: TGTGCCACCCGTCCTAGCGGGATTAGCTCCTACGAGCAGTACTTC.

This sequence joins TRBV7-9 and TRBJ2-5; D call uncertain. The CDR3 contains 14 residues. V was clipped by 7 bases and J by 3 bases, with 15 bases between them. The V gene's germline CDR1 is SEHNR and CDR2 FQNEAQ (reference sequence). CDR3 bases: TGTGCCAGCATCAGAGCGCGAGGAAAAGAGACCCAGTACTTC. Amino acids: CASIRARGKETQYF. Full variable domain (remainder filled in from reference TRBV7-9 and TRBJ2-5): DTGVSQNPRHKITKRGQNVTFRCDPISEHNRLYWYRQTLGQGPEFLTYFQNEAQLEKSRLLSDRFSAERPKGSFSTLEIQRTEQGDSAMYLCASIRARGKETQYFGPGTRLLVL.

The chain has TRBV6-5 and TRBJ2-1; 11 bases agree with TRBD2. The CDR3 is made up of 15 amino acids. V lost 6 bases, J lost 3 bases, and 4 bases stayed unmatched. Germline loops: CDR1 MNHEY, CDR2 SVGAGI. This CDR3 reads CASRGGTSGYNEQFF. CDR3 coding DNA: TGTGCCAGCAGGGGCGGGACTAGCGGCTACAATGAGCAGTTCTTC.

This clone turned up a few times. J is TRBJ2-5 and V is TRBV5-1, with 8 bases fitting TRBD1. The V gene end was trimmed by 4 bases and the J gene end by 1 base; junction bases not matched to a gene: 3. Germline V gene lookup returns CDR1 SGHRS and CDR2 YFSETQ. The CDR3 is made up of 14 amino acids. Here the CDR3 reads CASSQGQAQETQYF. For the CDR3, the DNA is TGCGCCAGCAGCCAGGGACAGGCCCAAGAGACCCAGTACTTC.

This clone occurred once. This chain uses TRBV28 with TRBJ2-3, with 7 bases matching TRBD1. Trimming at V came to 6 bases and at J to 9 bases, leaving 18 bases not matched to a gene. Germline V gene lookup returns CDR1 MDHEN and CDR2 SYDVKM. This CDR3 has 16 residues. The CDR3 loop reads CASSPSDGDRHLTQYF. DNA for the CDR3: TGTGCCAGCAGCCCCAGCGACGGGGACAGACATCTAACGCAGTATTTT.

The rearrangement uses TRBV28 and TRBJ1-2, with D unclear. The CDR3 totals 13 residues. Looked up from germline, CDR1 is MDHEN and CDR2 is SYDVKM. V was clipped by 2 bases and J by 3 bases, with 7 bases between them. The CDR3 loop reads CASSLLGYYGYTF. The DNA for the CDR3 is TGTGCCAGCAGTTTACTGGGCTACTATGGCTACACCTTC.

This clone has more than one count but fewer than ten. This chain connects TRBV19 to TRBJ2-5; perhaps TRBD1 as D (6 bases). Germline CDR1 reads LNHDA; CDR2 reads SQIVND (reference sequence). The length of the CDR3 is 14 residues. Trimming shortened V by 5 bases and J by 2 bases, and 12 bases separated the two germline ends. CDR3 DNA: TGTGCCAGTAGTCTCGCGACAGGACAAGAGACCCAGTACTTC. Protein product: CASSLATGQETQYF.

The chain recombines TRBV18 with TRBJ1-1, with D perhaps matching TRBD1 (6 bases). V dropped 6 bases and J dropped 7 bases, with 12 bases sitting between them. Germline CDR1 is KGHSH and CDR2 is LQKENI. The CDR3 totals 12 residues. The DNA for the CDR3 is TGTGCCAGCTCCCCCAGACAGGATGAAGCTTTCTTT. Translation gives CASSPRQDEAFF. The variable domain in full, with the rest retrieved from reference TRBV18 and TRBJ1-1, is NAGVMQNPRHLVRRRGQEARLRCSPMKGHSHVYWYRQLPEEGLKFMVYLQKENIIDESGMPKERFSAEFPKEGPSILRIQQVVRGDSAAYFCASSPRQDEAFFGQGTRLTVV.

The rearrangement joins TRBV6-5 to TRBJ1-1, with a tentative D call TRBD1 (5 bases). The germline V and J ends were trimmed by 6 bases and 3 bases, with 17 bases remaining between them. Germline loops: CDR1 MNHEY, CDR2 SVGAGI. This CDR3 comprises 15 residues. The CDR3 nucleotides are TGTGCCAGCAGCCGGGCGGGCCGGGGGGACACTGAAGCTTTCTTT. Its translation: CASSRAGRGDTEAFF.

The chain has TRBV30 and TRBJ2-1, with 11 nucleotides matching TRBD2. The junction had 7 bases not matched to a gene; V was cut back by 5 bases and J by 7 bases. The CDR3 extends over 14 amino acids. Germline V gene data show CDR1 as GTSNPN and CDR2 as SVGIG (reference sequence). DNA for the CDR3: TGTGCCTGGTCTAGCGGGAGGCCCCCAAATGAGCAGTTCTTC. Protein: CAWSSGRPPNEQFF.

This clone was picked up a small number of times. The chain combines TRBV29-1 with TRBJ1-5; 8 bases map to TRBD1. Germline-derived CDR1 and CDR2 are SQVTM and ANQGSEA. There are 13 residues in the CDR3. V dropped 6 bases and J dropped 4; count of bases not matched to a gene: 5. This CDR3 reads CSVIQGGNQPQHF. CDR3 coding DNA: TGCAGCGTAATACAGGGGGGAAATCAGCCCCAGCATTTT.

This sequence joins TRBV6-1 and TRBJ1-1, with no clear D. Looked up from germline, CDR1 is MNHNS and CDR2 is SASEGT. The length of the CDR3 is 13 residues. V was pared by 7 bases and J by 4 bases, with 13 bases between. The CDR3 reads CASNAGISTEAFF. The CDR3 nucleotides read TGTGCCAGCAACGCGGGTATTAGCACTGAAGCTTTCTTT.

This rearrangement joins TRBV10-3 to TRBJ2-7; 11 bases align to TRBD1. The CDR3 contains 14 residues. Germline V gene sequence: CDR1 ENHRY, CDR2 SYGVKD. With 7 bases clipped from V and 4 bases from J, the junction kept 6 bases outside the gene matches. The CDR3 DNA reads TGTGCCATCAACCCGGGACAGGGGGTTTACGAGCAGTACTTC. Protein product: CAINPGQGVYEQYF.

J is TRBJ2-1 and V is TRBV2; TRBD1 is a possible D gene (6 bases). V gave up 6 bases and J gave up 2 bases, with 11 bases separating them. Germline CDR1 and CDR2: SNHLY and FYNNEI. This CDR3 has 14 amino acids. The DNA of the CDR3 is TGTGCCAGCAGCCAACAGGGAGCCTACAATGAGCAGTTCTTC. It translates to CASSQQGAYNEQFF.

This clone has only a few counts. V and J are TRBV4-1 and TRBJ2-1; 8 nucleotides line up with TRBD2. Unmatched junction bases numbered 4, after V lost 4 bases and J lost 5 bases. The CDR3 is made up of 14 amino acids. CDR1 and CDR2 (germline): MGHRA, YSYEKL. CDR3 sequence reads: CASSLLAVDNEQFF. In DNA, the CDR3 is TGCGCCAGCAGCCTACTAGCGGTAGACAATGAGCAGTTCTTC.

This clone was detected only a few times. The chain is built from TRBV6-1 and TRBJ1-2; TRBD1 might be the D (6 bases). The V end was cut by 0 bases, the J end by 8 bases, with 19 bases between. The CDR3 contains 16 residues. CDR1 and CDR2 (germline): MNHNS, SASEGT. The CDR3 DNA follows: TGTGCCAGCAGTGAAGCCCGACAGGCGGTAAATCGGGGCTACACCTTC. Amino acids: CASSEARQAVNRGYTF.

This clone came up a few times. V gene TRBV7-2 combines with J gene TRBJ2-7; TRBD1 agrees at 10 bases. Trimming removed 5 bases from V and 7 bases from J; junction bases left unmatched: 8. There are 14 residues in the CDR3. Germline CDR1 SGHTA, CDR2 FQGNSA. The CDR3 DNA is TGTGCCAGCAGCCAAGGGACAGGGGTTTGGGAGCAGTACTTC. Encoded protein: CASSQGTGVWEQYF.

This chain connects TRBV7-9 to TRBJ2-3, with TRBD2 matching 11 bases. V was clipped by 5 bases and J by 0 bases; unmatched bases: 7. Per germline, CDR1 SEHNR and CDR2 FQNEAQ (reference sequence). The CDR3 length is 17 residues. CDR3 sequence: CASSTWTSGLSTDTQYF. In DNA form, the CDR3 reads TGTGCCAGCAGCACCTGGACTAGCGGGTTGAGCACAGATACGCAGTATTTT.

Only a few counts were recorded for this clone. This chain joins TRBV13 and TRBJ2-1; 10 bases match TRBD1. The CDR3 sequence is 19 residues long. Germline CDR1 and CDR2: PRHDT and FYEKMQ (reference sequence). J lost 3 bases, V lost 5 bases, and 16 bases had no gene match. CDR3 residues: CASSPGTGAIPLGYNEQFF. The CDR3 DNA is TGTGCCAGCAGCCCCGGGACAGGGGCTATCCCATTGGGCTACAATGAGCAGTTCTTC.

This clone appeared a single time. This chain uses TRBV19 with TRBJ1-5; 9 bases are a match to TRBD1. V lost 10 bases to trimming and J lost 0 bases; unmatched junction nucleotides: 4. Germline CDR1 LNHDA, CDR2 SQIVND (reference sequence). This CDR3 contains 14 residues. Here the CDR3 reads CAIRTGDSNQPQHF. CDR3 DNA sequence: TGTGCCATCCGGACAGGGGATAGCAATCAGCCCCAGCATTTT.

This clone was detected a few times. The genes are TRBV2 and TRBJ2-7, with 7 positions matching TRBD2. The germline CDR1 and CDR2 sequences are SNHLY and FYNNEI. The CDR3 is made up of 14 amino acids. The V segment lost 3 bases and the J segment 3 bases; nucleotides outside the gene matches: 5. DNA of the CDR3: TGTGCCAGCAGTGAGCTAGCGGTCTTCTACGAGCAGTACTTC. Its protein product is CASSELAVFYEQYF.

V usage is TRBV4-1 and J usage is TRBJ2-7, with D possibly matching TRBD2 (5 bases). From germline, CDR1 is MGHRA and CDR2 YSYEKL. The CDR3 covers 15 residues. V lost 3 bases, J lost 6 bases, and 18 bases lay in between. The CDR3 nucleotides are TGCGCCAGCAGCCACTTTGGACGGGGTTTGCCCGAGCAGTACTTC. Translation gives CASSHFGRGLPEQYF.

In its sample, this clone was seen a few times. The CDR3 region is CASSRTGGGNTEAFF. The CDR3 bases are TGCGCCAGCAGCAGGACAGGGGGCGGAAACACTGAAGCTTTCTTT. The V gene is TRBV5-1, the J gene TRBJ1-1; 11 nucleotides agree with TRBD1. CDR3 size: 15 residues. Germline V CDR1 and CDR2: SGHRS, YFSETQ. V was pared by 4 bases and J by 2 bases, with 4 bases of the junction left unmatched.